This T cell receptor (beta chain) came from a study of monozygotic twins with inflammatory bowel disease. Points from the study as a whole: The analysis yielded no support for one strong signal or clonotype associated with IBD. Treatment differences in immunosuppression may have added variability to the repertoires of patients.

The team made cDNA by running eight separate reactions for each sample. TCRdb reprocessed the 5' RACE reads and keeps a single row for each CDR3 protein, giving no DNA. The sample has 400,000 to 500,000 distinct CDR3 sequences. In the case of this clonotype: The antigen is undetermined.

Germline CDR1 is KGHSH and CDR2 is LQKENI. The CDR3 loop spans 12 amino acids. Blood was collected, under 3 ml per donor. The chain recombines TRBV18 with TRBJ2-5. Sequenced input: blood. The source of this sequence is a human donor with ulcerative colitis or Crohn's disease, or a healthy co-twin of an affected twin (not recorded which). The CDR3 sequence is CASSPPSETQYF.